A single sample gave rise to the 14 T cell receptor beta chains below, sequenced in a study of blood T cell repertoires in COVID-19. Sequenced by immunoSEQ multiplex PCR; TCRdb stores in-frame clones only, minus some. The table records over 150,000 clones, about 85% of them present only once. Source material: peripheral blood. These TCRs come from a woman aged 60-75 years with COVID-19, enrolled during active disease.

Turning to this clone: Additional DNA sequences in this sample encode the identical CDR3. The chain is built from TRBV2 and TRBJ1-3, with D unclear. Germline V CDR1 and CDR2: SNHLY, FYNNEI. This CDR3 has 12 amino acids. V lost 6 bases to trimming and J lost 0 bases, with 3 bases between them. The CDR3 region has the DNA TGTGCCAGCAGGTACTCTGGAAACACCATATATTTT. It codes for CASRYSGNTIYF.

This sequence joins TRBV25-1 and TRBJ2-2; 8 bases fit TRBD1. Losses at the gene ends were 8 bases for V and 3 bases for J; bases not matched to a gene: 8. Germline V lookup: CDR1 MGHDK, CDR2 SYGVNS. The CDR3 has 15 amino acids. CDR3 in DNA: TGTGCCAGCTCCAGGGGGCGAATGGACACCGGGGAGCTGTTTTTT. The encoded protein is CASSRGRMDTGELFF.

The genes are TRBV4-1 and TRBJ2-6, with TRBD1 matching over 8 bases. There are 15 residues in the CDR3. The trim removed 5 bases at V and 2 bases at J, leaving 2 bases unmatched. Per the germline V gene, CDR1 is MGHRA and CDR2 is YSYEKL. The CDR3 nucleotides read TGCGCCAGCAGCGGACAGGGAACTGGGGCCAACGTCCTGACTTTC. The encoded protein is CASSGQGTGANVLTF.

This clone was picked up one time. The chain joins TRBV9 to TRBJ1-2; D is undetermined. V dropped 4 bases and J dropped 2 bases, with 15 bases sitting between them. CDR1 is SGDLS, CDR2 YYNGEE, per germline. The CDR3 runs to 15 residues. In nucleotides, the CDR3 is TGTGCCAGCAGCCCCGCCCCCGGGAGAAACTATGGCTACACCTTC. Translating gives CASSPAPGRNYGYTF.

The chain carries TRBV5-1 and TRBJ2-3; TRBD2 matches 10 bases. The CDR3 length is 14 residues. The V gene end was trimmed by 2 bases and the J gene end by 3 bases; junction bases not matched to a gene: 0. CDR1 is SGHRS, CDR2 YFSETQ, per germline. The DNA of the CDR3 is TGCGCCAGCAGCTTTAGCGGGAGGACAGATACGCAGTATTTT. The encoded protein is CASSFSGRTDTQYF.

The V gene is TRBV7-8, the J gene TRBJ2-1, with D perhaps TRBD1 (6 bases). The CDR3 is 14 residues long. The V gene lost 3 bases and the J gene lost 9 bases, with 15 bases spanning the gap. Germline CDR1 SGHVS, CDR2 FQNEAQ. Here the CDR3 DNA reads TGTGCCAGCAGCTTTTCCACAGGGTCCGGTGAGCAGTTCTTC. Amino acid sequence: CASSFSTGSGEQFF.

The chain links TRBV9 to TRBJ2-7, with 8 nucleotides matching TRBD1. Germline CDR1 SGDLS, CDR2 YYNGEE. The V segment lost 0 bases and the J segment 5 bases; nucleotides outside the gene matches: 4. The CDR3 spans 14 residues. CDR3 sequence reads: CASSVVAGGNEQYF. In DNA, the CDR3 is TGTGCCAGCAGCGTAGTGGCAGGGGGCAACGAGCAGTACTTC.

The gene calls are TRBV13 and TRBJ1-2; TRBD1 aligns across 8 bases. The CDR3 extends over 20 amino acids. Trimming cost V 4 bases and J 4 bases; bases outside gene matches: 23. Germline V gene sequence: CDR1 PRHDT, CDR2 FYEKMQ (reference sequence). CDR3 in DNA: TGTGCCAGCAGCTCACTCTCGGAAACGACAGGGGCGTGGGAGGTCTATGGCTACACCTTC. Residues: CASSSLSETTGAWEVYGYTF.

The chain recombines TRBV5-1 with TRBJ2-2; tentative D call: TRBD2 (5 bases). V was shortened by 0 bases and J by 2 bases, with 8 bases between the two germline ends. The CDR3 has 15 residues. Germline CDR1 SGHRS, CDR2 YFSETQ. The CDR3 protein is CASSLDGGNTGELFF. The CDR3, as DNA: TGCGCCAGCAGCTTGGACGGAGGTAACACCGGGGAGCTGTTTTTT.

The rearrangement links TRBV7-3 to TRBJ1-1, with 8 bases fitting TRBD1. This CDR3 is built from 13 residues. The ends lost 5 bases at V and 5 bases at J; junction bases unmatched: 4. Germline values: CDR1 SGHTA, CDR2 FQGTGA. In nucleotides, the CDR3 is TGTGCCAGCAGCCGACAGGGGCAAACTGAAGCTTTCTTT. Protein: CASSRQGQTEAFF. Complete variable domain (other parts from reference TRBV7-3 and TRBJ1-1): GAGVSQTPSNKVTEKGKYVELRCDPISGHTALYWYRQSLGQGPEFLIYFQGTGAADDSGLPNDRFFAVRPEGSVSTLKIQRTERGDSAVYLCASSRQGQTEAFFGQGTRLTVV.

The chain links TRBV12-5 to TRBJ1-4; possible D gene TRBD1, 5 bases. CDR1 and CDR2 (germline): LGHNT, FRNRAP. The CDR3 spans 14 residues. Trimming stripped 5 bases from V and 4 bases from J, with 11 bases between. The CDR3 nucleotides read TGTGCTAGTGGTGCGGGACGGAATAATGAAAAACTGTTTTTT. Its translation: CASGAGRNNEKLFF.

The J gene is TRBJ1-1, the V gene TRBV2; TRBD1 agrees at 9 bases. The germline gives CDR1 SNHLY, CDR2 FYNNEI. V gave up 3 bases and J gave up 5 bases; unmatched junction bases: 4. The CDR3 has 14 residues. CDR3 sequence (DNA): TGTGCCAGCAGTGAGGGACAGGGACTAACTGAAGCTTTCTTT. It specifies CASSEGQGLTEAFF.

The chain has TRBV7-9 and TRBJ2-3; no clear D. The germline V gene encodes CDR1 SEHNR and CDR2 FQNEAQ (reference sequence). The CDR3 is 13 amino acids. Trimming took 6 bases from V and 3 from J, leaving 10 bases between them. The CDR3 protein is CASSASGTDTQYF. The CDR3 DNA reads TGTGCCAGCAGTGCCTCAGGTACAGATACGCAGTATTTT.

The chain uses TRBV6-5 and TRBJ1-1; 9 nucleotides agree with TRBD1. CDR1 and CDR2 (germline): MNHEY, SVGAGI. The V and J ends lost 6 bases and 4 bases, in that order; junction bases with no gene match: 3. This CDR3 has 13 amino acids. The CDR3 protein is CASRGQGVTEAFF. Written as DNA, the CDR3 is TGTGCCAGCAGGGGACAGGGTGTCACTGAAGCTTTCTTT.